This TCR beta chain was identified during a study of T cells in Graves' hyperthyroidism and ophthalmopathy. Study at large: Peripheral blood draws took place at initial diagnosis, ahead of any treatment. Study results and limitations: Ophthalmopathy was separated from stable hyperthyroidism by a 13 V-J model. In blood, most of the thyroid clonotypes expanded above 0.001 were also present.

From RNA transcripts, TCR beta CDR3 regions were amplified. The study used the HTBI primer set for a first-round RT-PCR of the TCR CDR3. Each CDR3 protein is one row after TCRdb ran MiXCR on the multiplex PCR reads. The sample records approximately 400,000 distinct CDR3 sequences, under 20% being singletons. Notes on this clonotype: The antigen remains unidentified.

For ophthalmopathy patients, the Clinical Activity Score was at least 3 and the NOSPECS grade at least 4; duration was under 3 months. V lost 3 bases, J lost 3 bases, and 17 bases lay in between. The CDR3 has 16 residues. Germline lookup yields CDR1 SGHNT and CDR2 YYREEE (reference sequence). Specimen: blood. The rearrangement joins TRBV5-4 to TRBJ2-3, with D tentatively TRBD1 or TRBD2 (5 bases each). The origin of this receptor is a man aged 18 to 35 with Graves' ophthalmopathy. Written as DNA, the CDR3 is TGTGCCAGCAGCTCCGGGGACGGCTGGGGTACAGATACGCAGTATTTT. Translated: CASSSGDGWGTDTQYF.